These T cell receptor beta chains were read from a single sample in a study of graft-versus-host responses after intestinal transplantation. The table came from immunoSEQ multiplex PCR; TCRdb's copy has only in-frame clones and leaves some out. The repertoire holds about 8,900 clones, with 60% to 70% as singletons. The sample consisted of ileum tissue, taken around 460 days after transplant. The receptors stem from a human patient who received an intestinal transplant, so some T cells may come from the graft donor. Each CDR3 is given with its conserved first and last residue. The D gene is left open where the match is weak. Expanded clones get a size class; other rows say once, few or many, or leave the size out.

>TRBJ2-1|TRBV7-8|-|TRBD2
TGTGCCAGCAGCCCCCGCGGGGGTTCCTACAATGAGCAGTTCTTC
CASSPRGGSYNEQFF
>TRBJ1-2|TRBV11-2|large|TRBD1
TGTGCCAGCAGCTTAGTAACCAACCAGGGACAGGTGAGCGGCTACACCTTC
CASSLVTNQGQVSGYTF
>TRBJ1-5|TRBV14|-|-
TGTGCCAGCAGCCGGGGGAGACGCAATCAGCCCCAGCATTTT
CASSRGRRNQPQHF
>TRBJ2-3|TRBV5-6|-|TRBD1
TGTGCCAGCAGCTTTCAGCGGGACAGGGCCACAGATACGCAGTATTTT
CASSFQRDRATDTQYF
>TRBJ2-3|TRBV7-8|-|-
TGTGCCAGCTTGGGGGGTGACCCTGCTGGCACAGATACGCAGTATTTT
CASLGGDPAGTDTQYF
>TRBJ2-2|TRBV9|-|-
TGTGCCAGCAGCGTAGAGTGGGGCGGGGAGCTGTTTTTT
CASSVEWGGELFF
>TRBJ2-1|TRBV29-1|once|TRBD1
TGCAGCACCCTAGGACAGGGGGTCTACAATGAGCAGTTCTTC
CSTLGQGVYNEQFF
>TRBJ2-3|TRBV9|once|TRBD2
TGTGCCAGCAGTGGACTAGCGGGGGGTAGGACAGATACGCAGTATTTT
CASSGLAGGRTDTQYF
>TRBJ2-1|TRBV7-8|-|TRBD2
TGTGCCAGCAGCTTAGCTAGCGGGGGGGCGAATGAGCAGTTCTTC
CASSLASGGANEQFF
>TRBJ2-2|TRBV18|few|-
TGTGCCAGCTCACCCCGACAAAACACCGGGGAGCTGTTTTTT
CASSPRQNTGELFF
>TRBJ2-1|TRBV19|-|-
TGTGCCAGTAGTCACGCTGAATACTACAATGAGCAGTTCTTC
CASSHAEYYNEQFF
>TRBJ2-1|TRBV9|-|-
TGTGCCAGCAGCTTAGGTGGGGGACGGGATGAGCAGTTCTTC
CASSLGGGRDEQFF
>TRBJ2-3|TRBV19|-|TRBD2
TGTGCCAGTAGTATCGGGGGGACCCGCACAGATACGCAGTATTTT
CASSIGGTRTDTQYF
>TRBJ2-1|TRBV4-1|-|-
TGCGCCAGCAGCCTGGGGGCAGGAAATGAGCAGTTCTTC
CASSLGAGNEQFF
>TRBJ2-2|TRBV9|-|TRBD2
TGTGCCAGCAGCGTTACCGGGACTAGCCCCGGGGAGCTGTTTTTT
CASSVTGTSPGELFF
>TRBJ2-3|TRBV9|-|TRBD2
TGTGCCAGCAGTCGAAGCGGGGGGGCCAGGGATACGCAGTATTTT
CASSRSGGARDTQYF
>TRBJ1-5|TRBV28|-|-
TGTGCCAGCAGTCAAGACAGGTTCAATCAGCCCCAGCATTTT
CASSQDRFNQPQHF
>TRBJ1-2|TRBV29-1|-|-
TGCAGCGTTGAAGATGTGGTGGGTGGCTACACCTTC
CSVEDVVGGYTF
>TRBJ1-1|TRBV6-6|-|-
TGTGCCAGCAGGCCCGGACAGATCACTGAAGCTTTCTTT
CASRPGQITEAFF
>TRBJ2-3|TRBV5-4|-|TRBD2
TGTGCCAGCAGCTGGGCACTAGCGGGGGGTTCAGATACGCAGTATTTT
CASSWALAGGSDTQYF
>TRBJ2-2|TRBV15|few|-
TGTGCCACCAGCAGGCGACAGGCGGGCGGGGAGCTGTTTTTT
CATSRRQAGGELFF
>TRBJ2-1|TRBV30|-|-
TGTGCCTGGACCCTAGGGAGGCGGGTCTCCTACAATGAGCAGTTCTTC
CAWTLGRRVSYNEQFF
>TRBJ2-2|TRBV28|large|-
TGTGCCAGCAGTGGGGAAAGGGCGTCGCTGACCGGGGAGCTGTTTTTT
CASSGERASLTGELFF
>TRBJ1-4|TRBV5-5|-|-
TGTGCCAGCAGCGACGGGGCCTCAACAGTACCGAATGAAAAACTGTTTTTT
CASSDGASTVPNEKLFF
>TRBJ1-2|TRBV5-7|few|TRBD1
TGTGCCAGCAGCCGGGGACAGGGAGGCGGCTACACCTTC
CASSRGQGGGYTF
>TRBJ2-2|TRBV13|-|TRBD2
TGTGCCAGCAGCTTAACCCCGGGACTAGCGGGAGGCGGGGAGCTGTTTTTT
CASSLTPGLAGGGELFF
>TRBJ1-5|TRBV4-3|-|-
TGCGCCAGCAGTGCGTACAGGGTTGATCAGCCCCAGCATTTT
CASSAYRVDQPQHF
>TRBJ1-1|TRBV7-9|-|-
TGTGCCAGCAGCTTAGGGTCCGGGAACACTGAAGCTTTCTTT
CASSLGSGNTEAFF
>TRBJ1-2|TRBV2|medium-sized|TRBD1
TGTGCCAGCAGTGGTGACAGGGCCTATGGCTACACCTTC
CASSGDRAYGYTF
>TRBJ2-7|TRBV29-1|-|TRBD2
TGCAGCGTTGAAGAAGGGCATGGGGCGGGGGGGCGCGAGCAGTACTTC
CSVEEGHGAGGREQYF
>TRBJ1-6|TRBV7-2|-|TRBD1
TGTGCCAGCAGTACGGACAGGGGGCGGGAAACACCCCTCCACTTT
CASSTDRGRETPLHF
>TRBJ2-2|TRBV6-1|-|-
TGTGCCAGCAGTGGTATCCCGGGACACCCGAACACCGGGGAGCTGTTTTTT
CASSGIPGHPNTGELFF
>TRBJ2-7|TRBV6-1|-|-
TGTGCCAGCAGGAGGGCGTCCTACGAGCAGTACTTC
CASRRASYEQYF
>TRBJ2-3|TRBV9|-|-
TGTGCCAGCAGCGAGAGGGACTCCGGATCCACAGATACGCAGTATTTT
CASSERDSGSTDTQYF